What follows are 31 T cell receptor beta chains derived from one specimen sequenced in a study of T cell repertoires in cytomegalovirus infection. Each CDR3 protein gets one entry after TCRdb re-called the reads with MiXCR. The table has about 230,000 distinct CDR3 sequences, about 20% seen once. The sample taken for sequencing was CD8+ T cells from PBMCs. The receptors were gathered from a human donor in good health (CMV status not recorded). Some clones in this sample may be carry-over from other donors' samples.

This clonotype was counted at least ten times. The chain carries TRBV7-6 and TRBJ2-5, with 9 bases matching TRBD2. Germline lookup yields CDR1 SGHVS and CDR2 FNYEAQ. The V gene end was trimmed by 3 bases and the J gene end by 2 bases; junction bases not matched to a gene: 13. The CDR3 covers 18 residues. The CDR3 nucleotides read TGTGCCAGCAGCTTGCCGGGGGCCGGCGGGGGGGCGCAAGAGACCCAGTACTTC. This gives the protein CASSLPGAGGGAQETQYF.

This clonotype was detected many times. The genes are TRBV2 and TRBJ2-1; no clear D. The CDR3 runs to 12 residues. V was trimmed by 4 bases and J by 3 bases, leaving 4 bases between them. CDR1 is SNHLY, CDR2 FYNNEI, per germline. The CDR3 here is CASSGYYNEQFF. In DNA, the CDR3 is TGTGCCAGCAGTGGTTACTACAATGAGCAGTTCTTC.

This clonotype came up a few times. V usage is TRBV20-1 and J usage is TRBJ2-3, with 7 bases lining up with TRBD2. CDR1 DFQATT and CDR2 SNEGSKA come from the germline V gene (reference sequence). The J segment lost 4 bases and the V segment lost 0 bases, leaving 13 bases of the junction unmatched. This CDR3 is 17 amino acids long. The CDR3 coding sequence is TGCAGTGCTAGAGATCCGGGAGGTTCTAGCTCGGCAGATACGCAGTATTTT. Amino acid sequence: CSARDPGGSSSADTQYF.

This clonotype was recorded a few times. J is TRBJ1-2 and V is TRBV5-5; no clear D. CDR3 length equals 13 residues. Germline loops: CDR1 SGHKS, CDR2 YYEKEE (reference sequence). The V end lost 2 bases, the J end lost 1 base, and 6 bases lay between the germline ends. The CDR3 spells CASSFELNYGYTF. The CDR3 nucleotides read TGTGCCAGCAGCTTCGAGCTTAACTATGGCTACACCTTC.

This sequence joins TRBV2 and TRBJ1-1; D is uncertain. The germline gives CDR1 SNHLY, CDR2 FYNNEI. The CDR3 has 13 amino acids. V shed 3 bases and J shed 8 bases, with 13 bases lying between them. The CDR3 loop is CASSDWEGSEAFF. In DNA form, the CDR3 reads TGTGCCAGCAGTGATTGGGAGGGCTCGGAAGCTTTCTTT.

The CDR3 DNA reads as TGTGCCAGCAGTTTGACAGTCTCTGGGGCCAACGTCCTGACTTTC. Translated, it gives CASSLTVSGANVLTF. V is TRBV28 and J is TRBJ2-6; D might be TRBD1 (5 bases). CDR1 and CDR2 (germline): MDHEN, SYDVKM. The V end was cut by 3 bases, the J end by 0 bases, with 6 bases between. This CDR3 is built from 15 residues. Full variable domain (rest looked up from reference TRBV28 and TRBJ2-6): DVKVTQSSRYLVKRTGEKVFLECVQDMDHENMFWYRQDPGLGLRLIYFSYDVKMKEKGDIPEGYSVSREKKERFSLILESASTNQTSMYLCASSLTVSGANVLTFGAGSRLTVL.

The chain carries TRBV28 and TRBJ1-1; no firm D call. Deletions cut 3 bases from V and 4 bases from J, with 15 bases between. This CDR3 comprises 15 residues. The germline V gene encodes CDR1 MDHEN and CDR2 SYDVKM. The CDR3 reads CASSFGREALTEAFF. The CDR3 bases are TGTGCCAGCAGTTTTGGGAGGGAGGCACTCACTGAAGCTTTCTTT.

This clonotype was seen only a few times. This chain connects TRBV27 to TRBJ2-1, with 12 bases fitting TRBD1. The J segment lost 6 bases and the V segment lost 5 bases, leaving 5 bases of the junction unmatched. This CDR3 has 15 residues. CDR1 and CDR2 from the germline V gene are MNHEY and SMNVEV (reference sequence). The chain's CDR3 is CASSPLGQGANEQFF. The CDR3 region has the DNA TGTGCCAGCAGTCCCTTGGGACAGGGGGCCAATGAGCAGTTCTTC.

This clonotype was seen only a few times. The V call is TRBV14, the J call TRBJ2-1; tentative D call: TRBD2 (6 bases). The germline CDR1 and CDR2 sequences are SGHDN and FVKESK. V dropped 5 bases and J dropped 6 bases, with 17 bases sitting between them. There are 15 residues in the CDR3. The CDR3 reads CASSNWGLGINEQFF. The CDR3 DNA is TGTGCCAGCAGCAACTGGGGACTCGGGATCAATGAGCAGTTCTTC.

Comment on this clonotype: A much larger clone lies one base from this, so it may be a read error. The rearrangement links TRBV7-6 to TRBJ2-2, with a possible D match to TRBD1 (7 bases). CDR3 length: 17 amino acids. Germline assignment: CDR1 SGHVS and CDR2 FNYEAQ. The CDR3 here is CASSTPLGQAGTGGLFF. The CDR3 DNA reads as TGTGCCAGCAGCACGCCGCTCGGACAGGCGGGCACCGGGGGGCTGTTTTTT.

This clonotype came up a few times. V is TRBV6-5 and J is TRBJ1-4; TRBD1 might be the D (5 bases). The ends were cut back, 6 bases at V and 4 bases at J, with 12 bases in the middle. The CDR3 has 14 amino acids. Germline values: CDR1 MNHEY, CDR2 SVGAGI. The CDR3, as DNA: TGTGCCAGCAGCTCGGACAAGAATAATGAAAAACTGTTTTTT. This codes for CASSSDKNNEKLFF.

This clonotype was seen a few times. V gene TRBV6-1 combines with J gene TRBJ2-2; tentative D call: TRBD1 (5 bases). The V gene's germline CDR1 is MNHNS and CDR2 SASEGT. The V and J ends lost 10 bases and 1 base respectively, with 13 bases between them. The CDR3 sequence is 14 residues long. The CDR3 protein is CATSWTLNTGELFF. The CDR3 coding sequence is TGTGCCACCTCGTGGACACTGAACACCGGGGAGCTGTTTTTT.

The J gene is TRBJ2-7, the V gene TRBV28, with TRBD2 matching 9 bases. The germline V gene has CDR1 MDHEN and CDR2 SYDVKM. The CDR3 is 16 residues long. The J segment lost 6 bases and the V segment lost 6 bases, leaving 15 bases of the junction unmatched. The CDR3 region is CASSLGLAGNPSEQYF. CDR3 nucleotides: TGTGCCAGCAGCCTGGGGCTAGCGGGGAACCCCAGCGAGCAGTACTTC.

This clonotype came up many times. The rearrangement joins TRBV11-2 to TRBJ2-3, with 11 bases matching TRBD2. J was trimmed by 5 bases and V by 0 bases; bases with no gene match: 7. This CDR3 contains 17 residues. CDR1 and CDR2 from the germline V gene are SGHAT and FQNNGV. CDR3 protein: CASSLDPSGGIGDTQYF. The CDR3 DNA reads TGTGCCAGCAGCTTAGACCCTAGCGGGGGGATAGGAGATACGCAGTATTTT. Based on the CDR3 plus reference TRBV11-2 and TRBJ2-3, the full variable domain is EAGVAQSPRYKIIEKRQSVAFWCNPISGHATLYWYQQILGQGPKLLIQFQNNGVVDDSQLPKDRFSAERLKGVDSTLKIQPAKLEDSAVYLCASSLDPSGGIGDTQYFGPGTRLTVL.

The chain combines TRBV11-1 with TRBJ2-7; D call uncertain. The CDR3 loop spans 15 amino acids. Germline V gives CDR1 SGHAT, CDR2 FQDESV (reference sequence). V was shortened by 4 bases and J by 6 bases, with 19 bases between the two germline ends. The DNA for the CDR3 is TGTGCCAGCAGCTCCCGTCCCTCGACTCCACTCGAGCAGTACTTC. Residues: CASSSRPSTPLEQYF. The complete variable domain, with remaining parts taken from reference TRBV11-1 and TRBJ2-7, reads EAEVAQSPRYKITEKSQAVAFWCDPISGHATLYWYRQILGQGPELLVQFQDESVVDDSQLPKDRFSAERLKGVDSTLKIQPAELGDSAMYLCASSSRPSTPLEQYFGPGTRLTVT.

The rearrangement links TRBV7-8 to TRBJ2-2; the D gene could be TRBD1 or TRBD2 (5 bases each). This CDR3 is built from 16 residues. With 7 bases removed from V and 3 bases from J, the gap between germline ends came to 18 bases. Looked up from germline, CDR1 is SGHVS and CDR2 is FQNEAQ. The CDR3 region has the DNA TGTGCCAGCATCGACGACCGGGACCGATACACCGGGGAGCTGTTTTTT. Amino acids: CASIDDRDRYTGELFF. Based on the CDR3 plus reference TRBV7-8 and TRBJ2-2, the full variable domain is GAGVSQSPRYKVAKRGQDVALRCDPISGHVSLFWYQQALGQGPEFLTYFQNEAQLDKSGLPSDRFFAERPEGSVSTLKIQRTQQEDSAVYLCASIDDRDRYTGELFFGEGSRLTVL.

This chain joins TRBV6-6 and TRBJ2-7, with 10 bases identical to TRBD1. Germline lookup yields CDR1 MNHNY and CDR2 SVGAGI (reference sequence). This CDR3 region has 16 residues. V was pared by 0 bases and J by 5 bases, with 7 bases of the junction left unmatched. This chain's CDR3 is CASSYSRDRGGNEQYF. The CDR3 nucleotides read TGTGCCAGCAGTTACTCGAGGGACAGGGGCGGAAACGAGCAGTACTTC.

The gene calls are TRBV12-3 or TRBV12-4 and TRBJ2-7, with TRBD1 matching over 7 bases. The length of the CDR3 is 14 residues. Trimming cost V 4 bases and J 2 bases; bases outside gene matches: 5. The CDR3 DNA reads TGTGCCAGCAGTTCTGGACAGGACCCCTACGAGCAGTACTTC. It codes for CASSSGQDPYEQYF.

This clonotype was seen only a few times. The rearrangement uses TRBV28 and TRBJ2-7; perhaps D is TRBD1 or TRBD2 (5 bases each). Germline V gene sequence: CDR1 MDHEN, CDR2 SYDVKM. Trimming took 5 bases from V and 6 from J, leaving 8 bases between them. CDR3 length: 11 amino acids. CDR3 protein: CASSLGPEQYF. CDR3 DNA sequence: TGTGCCAGCAGTCTGGGACCCGAGCAGTACTTC.

This clonotype was found a few times. The gene calls are TRBV27 and TRBJ2-3; D perhaps matches TRBD1 (6 bases). This CDR3 spans 13 amino acids. V gave up 3 bases and J gave up 5 bases, with 9 bases separating them. The V gene's germline CDR1 is MNHEY and CDR2 SMNVEV (reference sequence). The CDR3 is CASSFGRGDTQYF. In nucleotides, the CDR3 is TGTGCCAGCAGTTTTGGCAGGGGAGATACGCAGTATTTT.

This chain joins TRBV11-1 and TRBJ1-1; D is perhaps TRBD1 (5 bases). The germline gives CDR1 SGHAT, CDR2 FQDESV (reference sequence). CDR3 length equals 16 residues. The ends were cut back, 4 bases at V and 5 bases at J, with 20 bases in the middle. The CDR3 DNA reads as TGTGCCAGCAGCTCCGTGGGGCAGGGAGGTCGAACTGAAGCTTTCTTT. This translates into CASSSVGQGGRTEAFF.

The V gene is TRBV25-1, the J gene TRBJ1-1, with a tentative D call TRBD1 (6 bases). Trimming took 3 bases from V and 5 from J, leaving 13 bases between them. The germline V gene encodes CDR1 MGHDK and CDR2 SYGVNS. This CDR3 comprises 14 residues. CDR3 loop: CASSDFRGETEAFF. DNA of the CDR3: TGTGCCAGCAGTGATTTCAGGGGAGAGACTGAAGCTTTCTTT.

The chain employs TRBV12-3 or TRBV12-4 and TRBJ2-1; D call uncertain. Deletions cut 6 bases from V and 8 bases from J, with 20 bases between. The CDR3 consists of 15 residues. The chain's CDR3 is CASSIIGQSRDEQFF. CDR3 bases: TGTGCCAGCAGCATAATAGGGCAGTCAAGGGATGAGCAGTTCTTC.

A remark on this clonotype: A much bigger clone sits one base away, suggesting this may be a read error. Here the CDR3 omits its conserved ending phenylalanine or tryptophan, so a read error is the likely source. The chain is built from TRBV25-1 and TRBJ2-5; D is ambiguous. V lost 4 bases and J lost 2, with 5 bases in between. The CDR3 runs to 12 residues. Looked up from germline, CDR1 is MGHDK and CDR2 is SYGVNS. The chain's CDR3 is CASSALQETQYI. The CDR3 DNA is TGTGCCAGCAGTGCCCTGCAAGAGACCCAGTACATC.

There are a few counts of this clonotype. This chain joins TRBV20-1 and TRBJ2-7; 7 nucleotides agree with TRBD1. The CDR3 extends over 12 amino acids. Germline CDR1 and CDR2: DFQATT and SNEGSKA (reference sequence). V shed 6 bases, J shed 0 bases, and the junction held 2 bases outside the gene matches. CDR3 protein: CSAWTGSYEQYF. The CDR3 DNA reads as TGCAGTGCCTGGACAGGCTCCTACGAGCAGTACTTC.

This clonotype was seen ten or more times. The chain recombines TRBV28 with TRBJ1-1, with D tentatively TRBD1 (6 bases). This CDR3 has 15 amino acids. Looked up from germline, CDR1 is MDHEN and CDR2 is SYDVKM. The germline V and J ends were trimmed by 3 bases and 6 bases, with 17 bases remaining between them. CDR3 protein: CASSFYTGGPAEAFF. The CDR3 bases are TGTGCCAGCAGTTTCTACACCGGGGGCCCCGCTGAAGCTTTCTTT.

The chain recombines TRBV7-7 with TRBJ2-3; tentatively, D is TRBD1 (5 bases). CDR3 length equals 13 residues. Germline CDR1 reads SSHAT; CDR2 reads FNYEAQ (reference sequence). V lost 5 bases to trimming and J lost 4 bases, with 10 bases between them. The CDR3 coding sequence is TGTGCCAGCAGCCGACAGTGGGCAGATACGCAGTATTTT. Protein: CASSRQWADTQYF.

As to this clonotype: The CDR3 carries no conserved terminal phenylalanine or tryptophan, so it likely arises from a read error. The chain links TRBV27 to TRBJ2-1; no reliable D call. There are 15 residues in the CDR3. Germline lookup yields CDR1 MNHEY and CDR2 SMNVEV (reference sequence). V was shortened by 3 bases and J by 2 bases, with 11 bases between the two germline ends. DNA for the CDR3: TGTGCCAGCAGTTTTTCCGGGTACCCCTACAATGAGCAGTTCTTA. Translation: CASSFSGYPYNEQFL.

This clonotype has a handful of counts. The gene calls are TRBV7-9 and TRBJ2-3; D gene ambiguous. V gave up 4 bases and J gave up 4 bases, with 12 bases separating them. The CDR3 has 14 residues. Looked up from germline, CDR1 is SEHNR and CDR2 is FQNEAQ (reference sequence). This CDR3 is CASSYEGLPDTQYF. As DNA, the CDR3 is TGTGCCAGCAGCTACGAAGGCTTACCAGATACGCAGTATTTT.

This clonotype has ten or more counts. The chain carries TRBV28 and TRBJ1-4; D not resolved. The V gene lost 3 bases and the J gene lost 6 bases, with 14 bases spanning the gap. The CDR3 sequence is 15 residues long. The germline CDR1 and CDR2 sequences are MDHEN and SYDVKM. CDR3 sequence: CASSFGMGRDEKLFF. The CDR3 DNA sequence: TGTGCCAGCAGTTTTGGTATGGGGAGGGATGAAAAACTGTTTTTT. The full variable domain, its missing parts supplied by reference TRBV28 and TRBJ1-4, is DVKVTQSSRYLVKRTGEKVFLECVQDMDHENMFWYRQDPGLGLRLIYFSYDVKMKEKGDIPEGYSVSREKKERFSLILESASTNQTSMYLCASSFGMGRDEKLFFGSGTQLSVL.

This clonotype came up a few times. The chain joins TRBV24-1 to TRBJ2-1; D not resolved. This CDR3 has 14 residues. V lost 5 bases, J lost 2 bases, and 9 bases lay in between. Germline V lookup: CDR1 KGHDR, CDR2 SFDVKD. CDR3 amino acids: CATSGPNPYNEQFF. The CDR3 coding sequence is TGTGCCACCAGTGGGCCGAACCCCTACAATGAGCAGTTCTTC.